The 27 T cell receptor beta chains in this list originate from one sample, sequenced in a study of CD8 T cells in Susac syndrome (dated by TCRdb to between 2018 and 2020). Libraries were built with the immunoSEQ multiplex PCR assay. RNA was extracted using the RNeasy kit, and roughly 0.5 to 1 ug of the RNA was reverse transcribed with random hexamers. TCRdb reanalyzed the raw reads on its own, using fastp at Q25 for trimming and MiXCR for clone calling, and kept in-frame beta chains. Rows with a matching CDR3 protein are joined into one entry that keeps the most common DNA and genes. For this sample the table gives some 220,000 distinct CDR3 sequences, of which roughly 96% were detected only once. The ten largest make up less than 0.095% of the sample. The source material was CD4+ T cells from PBMCs. The receptors derive from a human donor with multiple sclerosis.

The genes are TRBV29-1 and TRBJ2-3; 7 bases fit TRBD2. V was pared by 6 bases and J by 1 base, with 4 bases of the junction left unmatched. Germline V gene data show CDR1 as SQVTM and CDR2 as ANQGSEA. This CDR3 has 13 amino acids. The CDR3 sequence is CSVTSVRTDTQYF. In nucleotides, the CDR3 is TGCAGCGTCACTAGCGTGCGCACAGATACGCAGTATTTT.

The gene calls are TRBV29-1 and TRBJ1-1, with D unclear. This CDR3 has 13 residues. CDR1 and CDR2 (germline): SQVTM, ANQGSEA. Deletions cut 5 bases from V and 1 base from J, with 11 bases between. The CDR3 loop reads CSVQQKWNTEAFF. For the CDR3, the DNA is TGCAGCGTTCAACAGAAGTGGAACACTGAAGCTTTCTTT.

The J gene is TRBJ2-3, the V gene TRBV2, with D uncertain. Per germline, CDR1 SNHLY and CDR2 FYNNEI. V was clipped by 9 bases and J by 1 base, with 17 bases between them. The CDR3 has 15 amino acids. As DNA, the CDR3 is TGTGCCAGTTTGGCGCTTGCGCCCCGCACAGATACGCAGTATTTT. As protein: CASLALAPRTDTQYF.

The chain couples TRBV24-1 to TRBJ1-1, with D possibly TRBD1 on 6 matching bases. CDR3 size: 16 residues. Germline V gene data show CDR1 as KGHDR and CDR2 as SFDVKD. The V gene lost 4 bases and the J gene lost 0 bases, with 14 bases spanning the gap. CDR3 sequence: CATSEAQGHMNTEAFF. DNA for the CDR3: TGTGCCACCAGTGAGGCTCAGGGACACATGAACACTGAAGCTTTCTTT.

This rearrangement joins TRBV10-3 to TRBJ1-1, with TRBD1 as a possible D gene (6 bases). V shed 0 bases and J shed 6 bases, with 14 bases lying between them. Germline CDR1 reads ENHRY; CDR2 reads SYGVKD. The CDR3 runs to 15 residues. CDR3 protein: CAISESGRGVSEAFF. Here the CDR3 DNA reads TGTGCCATCAGTGAGTCCGGCAGGGGAGTATCTGAAGCTTTCTTT.

The chain carries TRBV12-5 and TRBJ2-7; TRBD1 or TRBD2 may be the D gene (5 bases each). Trimming pared 4 bases from V and 4 bases from J, leaving 8 bases between. CDR1 LGHNT and CDR2 FRNRAP come from the germline V gene. The CDR3 is made up of 12 amino acids. The CDR3 reads CASGSRGYEQYF. The CDR3 DNA reads as TGTGCTAGTGGTTCGAGGGGTTACGAGCAGTACTTC.

The chain combines TRBV29-1 with TRBJ1-1; no firm D call. This CDR3 is built from 10 residues. Germline CDR1 and CDR2: SQVTM and ANQGSEA. V dropped 5 bases and J dropped 6 bases, with 7 bases sitting between them. The CDR3 reads CSVHWAEAFF. The CDR3 bases are TGCAGCGTTCACTGGGCTGAAGCTTTCTTT.

This clonotype was recorded only once. The chain uses TRBV20-1 and TRBJ2-2; 10 bases line up with TRBD2. CDR1 is DFQATT and CDR2 is SNEGSKA in the germline V gene (reference sequence). J was trimmed by 7 bases and V by 5 bases; bases with no gene match: 10. CDR3 length: 15 amino acids. The CDR3: CSAERTSGLGGELFF. In nucleotides, the CDR3 is TGCAGTGCTGAGAGGACTAGCGGCCTCGGCGGGGAGCTGTTTTTT.

This sequence joins TRBV27 and TRBJ1-6, with 8 positions matching TRBD1. With V trimmed by 5 bases and J by 8 bases, 2 bases remained unmatched. The CDR3 runs to 13 residues. CDR1 and CDR2 from the germline V gene are MNHEY and SMNVEV (reference sequence). This chain's CDR3 is CASSGQGDSPLHF. In DNA, the CDR3 is TGTGCCAGCAGTGGACAGGGAGATTCACCCCTCCACTTT.

The sample holds a few counts of this clonotype. The genes are TRBV18 and TRBJ2-3; D unclear. This CDR3 is built from 14 residues. V gave up 1 base and J gave up 0 bases, with 5 bases separating them. Germline CDR1 reads KGHSH; CDR2 reads LQKENI. The CDR3 nucleotides are TGTGCCAGCTCACCACAGAGAAGCACAGATACGCAGTATTTT. Protein sequence: CASSPQRSTDTQYF.

The J gene is TRBJ2-1, the V gene TRBV20-1; 11 nucleotides align to TRBD2. Germline V gene lookup returns CDR1 DFQATT and CDR2 SNEGSKA (reference sequence). V lost 6 bases to trimming and J lost 5 bases; unmatched junction nucleotides: 9. This CDR3 region has 15 residues. CDR3 in DNA: TGCAGTGCGCCCCCGAGACTAGCGGGGAACAATGAGCAGTTCTTC. Amino acid sequence: CSAPPRLAGNNEQFF.

The genes are TRBV7-2 and TRBJ2-7; perhaps D is TRBD1 or TRBD2 (5 bases each). V lost 1 base and J lost 4, with 8 bases in between. This CDR3 has 13 residues. Germline V CDR1 and CDR2: SGHTA, FQGNSA. The CDR3 bases are TGTGCCAGCAGCTTAGTGGGGGAATACGAGCAGTACTTC. It specifies CASSLVGEYEQYF.

The V call is TRBV29-1, the J call TRBJ1-1; D remains unclear. The CDR3 extends over 10 amino acids. The V end lost 7 bases, the J end lost 3 bases, and 6 bases lay between the germline ends. The germline V gene has CDR1 SQVTM and CDR2 ANQGSEA. This CDR3 is CSGLDTEAFF. The CDR3 coding sequence is TGCAGCGGGCTGGACACTGAAGCTTTCTTT.

The chain uses TRBV3-1 and TRBJ1-5, with 10 nucleotides matching TRBD1. There are 14 residues in the CDR3. CDR1 and CDR2 (germline): LGHDT, YNNKEL (reference sequence). V was pared by 5 bases and J by 6 bases, with 4 bases of the junction left unmatched. The CDR3 spells CASSGGQGGQPQHF. DNA for the CDR3: TGTGCCAGCAGCGGTGGACAGGGGGGTCAGCCCCAGCATTTT.

V and J are TRBV15 and TRBJ2-7; a weak D match, TRBD2 (5 bases). V was cut by 5 bases and J by 1 base, with 9 bases left in between. The CDR3 has 13 amino acids. Germline-derived CDR1 and CDR2 are LNHNV and YYDKDF (reference sequence). In nucleotides, the CDR3 is TGTGCCACCAGCGCGAGGGTTTCCTACGAGCAGTACTTC. Amino acid sequence: CATSARVSYEQYF.

This clonotype occurred once. This sequence joins TRBV12-3 or TRBV12-4 and TRBJ1-5; D is unresolved. The V gene lost 2 bases and the J gene lost 6 bases, with 8 bases spanning the gap. The CDR3 has 13 amino acids. The CDR3: CASSLLGFQPQHF. The CDR3 DNA reads TGTGCCAGCAGTTTACTGGGTTTTCAGCCCCAGCATTTT.

The rearrangement links TRBV20-1 to TRBJ1-4; TRBD1 aligns across 7 bases. Germline values: CDR1 DFQATT, CDR2 SNEGSKA (reference sequence). V lost 4 bases to trimming and J lost 4 bases; unmatched junction nucleotides: 6. The CDR3 sequence is 14 residues long. The CDR3 DNA is TGCAGTGCTATAGACGGGACAGATAATGAAAAACTGTTTTTT. Translation: CSAIDGTDNEKLFF.

The chain uses TRBV24-1 and TRBJ2-3; 7 bases line up with TRBD1. With 9 bases clipped from V and 2 bases from J, the junction kept 4 bases outside the gene matches. CDR1 KGHDR and CDR2 SFDVKD come from the germline V gene. The CDR3 is made up of 13 amino acids. In nucleotides, the CDR3 is TGTGCCACCCGGGACAGCAACACAGATACGCAGTATTTT. Translating it yields CATRDSNTDTQYF.

The genes are TRBV12-3 or TRBV12-4 and TRBJ1-5; no definite D call. V lost 2 bases and J lost 2, with 13 bases in between. The CDR3 extends over 16 amino acids. This chain's CDR3 is CASSLIPGSGNQPQHF. As DNA, the CDR3 is TGTGCCAGCAGTTTAATCCCGGGGTCAGGCAATCAGCCCCAGCATTTT.

J is TRBJ2-3 and V is TRBV30, with 11 bases aligning to TRBD2. Looked up from germline, CDR1 is GTSNPN and CDR2 is SVGIG (reference sequence). V dropped 3 bases and J dropped 5; count of bases not matched to a gene: 4. This CDR3 contains 14 residues. CDR3 coding DNA: TGTGCCTGGAGGAGGCTAGCGGGGGGAGATACGCAGTATTTT. Its translation is CAWRRLAGGDTQYF.

The chain uses TRBV19 and TRBJ1-2, with 11 bases lining up with TRBD1. V lost 3 bases, J lost 0 bases, and 3 bases stayed unmatched. The germline V gene encodes CDR1 LNHDA and CDR2 SQIVND (reference sequence). The CDR3 has 16 amino acids. The CDR3 reads CASSIRDRGANYGYTF. CDR3 sequence (DNA): TGTGCCAGTAGTATCCGGGACAGGGGGGCTAACTATGGCTACACCTTC. The entire variable domain, with the rest obtained from reference TRBV19 and TRBJ1-2, is as follows: DGGITQSPKYLFRKEGQNVTLSCEQNLNHDAMYWYRQDPGQGLRLIYYSQIVNDFQKGDIAEGYSVSREKKESFPLTVTSAQKNPTAFYLCASSIRDRGANYGYTFGSGTRLTVV.

The gene calls are TRBV6-5 and TRBJ2-3; D remains unclear. Germline CDR1 MNHEY, CDR2 SVGAGI. Deletions cut 3 bases from V and 4 bases from J, with 14 bases between. The CDR3 is 15 amino acids. CDR3 region: CASSYGVGSPDTQYF. DNA of the CDR3: TGTGCCAGCAGTTATGGCGTGGGGTCACCAGATACGCAGTATTTT.

V usage is TRBV29-1 and J usage is TRBJ1-5; D is possibly TRBD1 (5 bases). Germline values: CDR1 SQVTM, CDR2 ANQGSEA. The V gene lost 1 base and the J gene lost 7 bases, with 11 bases spanning the gap. The CDR3 extends over 13 amino acids. CDR3: CSVEVQGGQPQHF. The CDR3 nucleotides are TGCAGCGTTGAAGTTCAGGGTGGGCAGCCCCAGCATTTT.

This clonotype turned up a few times. The genes are TRBV7-2 and TRBJ2-5, with D tentatively TRBD1 or TRBD2 (5 bases each). V was pared by 2 bases and J by 1 base, with 11 bases between. This CDR3 spans 15 amino acids. CDR1 SGHTA and CDR2 FQGNSA come from the germline V gene. The CDR3 sequence: CASSLSPGRQETQYF. CDR3 DNA sequence: TGTGCCAGCAGCTTATCTCCGGGGCGCCAAGAGACCCAGTACTTC. Combining the CDR3 with reference TRBV7-2 and TRBJ2-5 gives the whole variable domain GAGVSQSPSNKVTEKGKDVELRCDPISGHTALYWYRQSLGQGLEFLIYFQGNSAPDKSGLPSDRFSAERTGGSVSTLTIQRTQQEDSAVYLCASSLSPGRQETQYFGPGTRLLVL.

This chain joins TRBV10-3 and TRBJ2-1; D may match TRBD1 or TRBD2 (6 bases each). This CDR3 is built from 15 residues. V lost 0 bases and J lost 2, with 8 bases in between. Germline V gene lookup returns CDR1 ENHRY and CDR2 SYGVKD. CDR3 region: CAISESRGAYNEQFF. The CDR3, as DNA: TGTGCCATCAGTGAGTCGAGGGGGGCCTACAATGAGCAGTTCTTC.

The chain recombines TRBV20-1 with TRBJ2-5; 8 bases map to TRBD2. CDR1 is DFQATT and CDR2 is SNEGSKA in the germline V gene (reference sequence). V lost 6 bases, J lost 4 bases, and 13 bases stayed unmatched. The CDR3 is 15 amino acids. This CDR3 is CSARTASGWGETQYF. CDR3 sequence (DNA): TGCAGTGCCCGGACGGCTAGCGGGTGGGGAGAGACCCAGTACTTC.

V usage is TRBV9 and J usage is TRBJ1-3; 7 bases line up with TRBD1. Germline CDR1 SGDLS, CDR2 YYNGEE. This CDR3 has 14 residues. V dropped 4 bases and J dropped 5; count of bases not matched to a gene: 6. The CDR3 nucleotides are TGTGCCAGCAGCTTCGGGACAGAGAGAAACACCATATATTTT. Encoded protein: CASSFGTERNTIYF.